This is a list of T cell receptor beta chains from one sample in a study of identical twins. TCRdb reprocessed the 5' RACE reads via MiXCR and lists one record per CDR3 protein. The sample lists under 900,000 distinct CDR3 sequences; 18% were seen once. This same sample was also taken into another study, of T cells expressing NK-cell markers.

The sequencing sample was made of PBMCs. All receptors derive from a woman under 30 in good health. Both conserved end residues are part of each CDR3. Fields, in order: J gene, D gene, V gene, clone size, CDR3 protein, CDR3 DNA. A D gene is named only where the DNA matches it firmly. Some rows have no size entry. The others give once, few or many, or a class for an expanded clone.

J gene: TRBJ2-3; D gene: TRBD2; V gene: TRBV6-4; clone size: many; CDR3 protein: CASSGTSGGSDTQYF; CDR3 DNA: TGTGCCAGCAGTGGAACTAGCGGGGGGTCAGATACGCAGTATTTT
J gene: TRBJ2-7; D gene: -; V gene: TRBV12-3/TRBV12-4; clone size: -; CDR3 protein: CASSLKGTESYEQYF; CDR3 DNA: TGTGCCAGCAGTTTAAAGGGGACCGAATCCTACGAGCAGTACTTC
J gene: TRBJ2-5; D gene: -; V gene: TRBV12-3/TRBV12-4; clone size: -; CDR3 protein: CASSLVGPFLWETQYF; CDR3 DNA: TGTGCCAGCAGTTTAGTCGGCCCTTTCCTCTGGGAGACCCAGTACTTC
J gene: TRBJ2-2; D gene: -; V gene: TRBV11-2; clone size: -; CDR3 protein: CASSPRPGTPLSTGELFF; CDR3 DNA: TGTGCCAGCAGCCCCCGCCCCGGGACTCCTTTATCAACCGGGGAGCTGTTTTTT
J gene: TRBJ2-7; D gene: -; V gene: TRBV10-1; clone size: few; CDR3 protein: CASSFTGSEQYF; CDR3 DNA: TGCGCCAGCAGTTTTACAGGGAGCGAGCAGTACTTC
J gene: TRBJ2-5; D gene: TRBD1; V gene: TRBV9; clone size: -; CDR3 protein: CASSGQGALDETQYF; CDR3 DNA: TGTGCCAGCAGCGGACAGGGGGCGCTGGATGAGACCCAGTACTTC
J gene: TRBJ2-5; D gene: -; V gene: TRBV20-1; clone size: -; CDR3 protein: CSASNRQDQETQYF; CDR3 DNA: TGCAGTGCTAGTAACCGCCAGGACCAAGAGACCCAGTACTTC
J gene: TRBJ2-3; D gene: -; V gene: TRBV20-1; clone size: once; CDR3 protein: CSAIASYVDTQYF; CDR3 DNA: TGCAGTGCTATCGCTAGCTACGTGGATACGCAGTATTTT
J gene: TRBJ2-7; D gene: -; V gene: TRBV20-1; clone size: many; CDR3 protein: CSARKQGYEQYF; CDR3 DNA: TGCAGTGCTAGAAAACAGGGTTACGAGCAGTACTTC
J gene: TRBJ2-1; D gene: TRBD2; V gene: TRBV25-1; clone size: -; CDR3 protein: CASKGTSGRASFF; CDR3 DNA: TGTGCCAGCAAGGGGACTAGCGGGAGGGCCTCGTTCTTC
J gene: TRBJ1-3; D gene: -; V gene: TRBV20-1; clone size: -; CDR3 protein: CSAQRGEHLYF; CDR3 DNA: TGCAGTGCTCAAAGAGGGGAGCATCTATATTTT
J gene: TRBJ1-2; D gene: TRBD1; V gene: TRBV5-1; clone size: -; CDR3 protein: CASSLVTGGRGYTF; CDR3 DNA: TGCGCCAGCAGCTTGGTGACAGGGGGCCGCGGCTACACCTTC
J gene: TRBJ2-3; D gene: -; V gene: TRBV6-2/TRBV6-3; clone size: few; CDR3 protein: CASSYSPPMTQYF; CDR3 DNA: TGTGCCAGCAGTTACTCGCCGCCCATGACGCAGTATTTT
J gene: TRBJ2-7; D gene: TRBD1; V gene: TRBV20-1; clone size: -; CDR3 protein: CSARDPTGSYEQYF; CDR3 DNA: TGCAGTGCTAGAGACCCGACAGGGAGCTACGAGCAGTACTTC
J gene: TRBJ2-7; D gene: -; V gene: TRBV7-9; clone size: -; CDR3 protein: CASSTYGSDEQYF; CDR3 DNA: TGTGCCAGCAGCACTTACGGGTCCGACGAGCAGTACTTC